These 9 T cell receptor beta chains were all obtained from the same sample, sequenced in a study of cytomegalovirus exposure and HLA in healthy donors. Data came from immunoSEQ multiplex PCR; TCRdb stores just in-frame clones and leaves some out. The sample has some 270,000 clones; around 85% are singletons. The sequencing input was PBMCs. Receptor source: a woman between 18 and 29 years old in good health and CMV-seronegative.

The chain joins TRBV19 to TRBJ2-7; D not certain. This CDR3 has 10 residues. V shed 9 bases and J shed 6 bases, with 9 bases lying between them. CDR1 and CDR2 (germline): LNHDA, SQIVND (reference sequence). As DNA, the CDR3 is TGTGCCAGACTCGCTGGCGAGCAGTACTTC. As protein: CARLAGEQYF.

The rearrangement joins TRBV27 to TRBJ2-7, with TRBD1 matching 7 bases. This CDR3 contains 16 residues. Germline CDR1 and CDR2: MNHEY and SMNVEV (reference sequence). V dropped 4 bases and J dropped 3; count of bases not matched to a gene: 12. DNA of the CDR3: TGTGCCAGCAGTTCCCCCCTGACAGGGACCCACTACGAGCAGTACTTC. Its protein product is CASSSPLTGTHYEQYF.

The chain carries TRBV7-9 and TRBJ1-1; 9 nucleotides match TRBD1. The V gene end was trimmed by 3 bases and the J gene end by 6 bases; junction bases not matched to a gene: 5. The CDR3 has 14 amino acids. Germline assignment: CDR1 SEHNR and CDR2 FQNEAQ (reference sequence). This chain's CDR3 is CASSFRTGVSEAFF. The CDR3 DNA reads TGTGCCAGCAGCTTTCGGACAGGGGTTTCTGAAGCTTTCTTT.

V is TRBV7-8 and J is TRBJ1-4; D gene unclear. The V gene's germline CDR1 is SGHVS and CDR2 FQNEAQ. The germline V and J ends were trimmed by 6 bases and 5 bases, with 16 bases remaining between them. The CDR3 extends over 15 amino acids. The CDR3 region has the DNA TGTGCCAGCAGGACTGCAGCGGGGATGAATGAAAAACTGTTTTTT. Amino acids: CASRTAAGMNEKLFF.

The chain carries TRBV6-5 and TRBJ2-7; D call uncertain. In germline, CDR1 is MNHEY, CDR2 SVGAGI. The V gene lost 0 bases and the J gene lost 2 bases, with 8 bases spanning the gap. The CDR3 sequence is 14 residues long. The CDR3 DNA reads as TGTGCCAGCAGTTACTCGTCTACAGCCTACGAGCAGTACTTC. Its translation: CASSYSSTAYEQYF.

This CDR3 reads CASSYTGGTLVGYTF. The CDR3 region has the DNA TGTGCCAGCAGCTATACAGGGGGCACACTAGTGGGCTACACCTTC. The gene calls are TRBV11-2 and TRBJ1-2, with TRBD1 identical over 9 bases. Germline V lookup: CDR1 SGHAT, CDR2 FQNNGV. CDR3 length: 15 amino acids. The trim removed 4 bases at V and 8 bases at J, leaving 11 bases unmatched.

The chain employs TRBV29-1 and TRBJ2-2, with TRBD2 matching over 8 bases. The germline CDR1 and CDR2 sequences are SQVTM and ANQGSEA. V dropped 7 bases and J dropped 5; count of bases not matched to a gene: 3. The CDR3 spans 12 residues. Here the CDR3 DNA reads TGCAGCGCCCCGGGGGGGACCGGGGAGCTGTTTTTT. It specifies CSAPGGTGELFF.

The V gene is TRBV13, the J gene TRBJ2-7, with 12 bases aligning to TRBD2. This CDR3 contains 15 residues. With V trimmed by 5 bases and J by 1 base, 3 bases remained unmatched. Germline assignment: CDR1 PRHDT and CDR2 FYEKMQ (reference sequence). CDR3 region: CASSPGLAGSYEQYF. CDR3 DNA sequence: TGTGCCAGCAGCCCGGGACTAGCGGGTTCCTACGAGCAGTACTTC.

The chain employs TRBV7-6 and TRBJ2-7; 7 nucleotides match TRBD1. V gave up 1 base and J gave up 0 bases; unmatched junction bases: 6. CDR3 length: 16 residues. Germline lookup yields CDR1 SGHVS and CDR2 FNYEAQ. The DNA for the CDR3 is TGTGCCAGCAGCTTAGGGTTGGCAGGGGGCTCCTACGAGCAGTACTTC. Its translation: CASSLGLAGGSYEQYF.